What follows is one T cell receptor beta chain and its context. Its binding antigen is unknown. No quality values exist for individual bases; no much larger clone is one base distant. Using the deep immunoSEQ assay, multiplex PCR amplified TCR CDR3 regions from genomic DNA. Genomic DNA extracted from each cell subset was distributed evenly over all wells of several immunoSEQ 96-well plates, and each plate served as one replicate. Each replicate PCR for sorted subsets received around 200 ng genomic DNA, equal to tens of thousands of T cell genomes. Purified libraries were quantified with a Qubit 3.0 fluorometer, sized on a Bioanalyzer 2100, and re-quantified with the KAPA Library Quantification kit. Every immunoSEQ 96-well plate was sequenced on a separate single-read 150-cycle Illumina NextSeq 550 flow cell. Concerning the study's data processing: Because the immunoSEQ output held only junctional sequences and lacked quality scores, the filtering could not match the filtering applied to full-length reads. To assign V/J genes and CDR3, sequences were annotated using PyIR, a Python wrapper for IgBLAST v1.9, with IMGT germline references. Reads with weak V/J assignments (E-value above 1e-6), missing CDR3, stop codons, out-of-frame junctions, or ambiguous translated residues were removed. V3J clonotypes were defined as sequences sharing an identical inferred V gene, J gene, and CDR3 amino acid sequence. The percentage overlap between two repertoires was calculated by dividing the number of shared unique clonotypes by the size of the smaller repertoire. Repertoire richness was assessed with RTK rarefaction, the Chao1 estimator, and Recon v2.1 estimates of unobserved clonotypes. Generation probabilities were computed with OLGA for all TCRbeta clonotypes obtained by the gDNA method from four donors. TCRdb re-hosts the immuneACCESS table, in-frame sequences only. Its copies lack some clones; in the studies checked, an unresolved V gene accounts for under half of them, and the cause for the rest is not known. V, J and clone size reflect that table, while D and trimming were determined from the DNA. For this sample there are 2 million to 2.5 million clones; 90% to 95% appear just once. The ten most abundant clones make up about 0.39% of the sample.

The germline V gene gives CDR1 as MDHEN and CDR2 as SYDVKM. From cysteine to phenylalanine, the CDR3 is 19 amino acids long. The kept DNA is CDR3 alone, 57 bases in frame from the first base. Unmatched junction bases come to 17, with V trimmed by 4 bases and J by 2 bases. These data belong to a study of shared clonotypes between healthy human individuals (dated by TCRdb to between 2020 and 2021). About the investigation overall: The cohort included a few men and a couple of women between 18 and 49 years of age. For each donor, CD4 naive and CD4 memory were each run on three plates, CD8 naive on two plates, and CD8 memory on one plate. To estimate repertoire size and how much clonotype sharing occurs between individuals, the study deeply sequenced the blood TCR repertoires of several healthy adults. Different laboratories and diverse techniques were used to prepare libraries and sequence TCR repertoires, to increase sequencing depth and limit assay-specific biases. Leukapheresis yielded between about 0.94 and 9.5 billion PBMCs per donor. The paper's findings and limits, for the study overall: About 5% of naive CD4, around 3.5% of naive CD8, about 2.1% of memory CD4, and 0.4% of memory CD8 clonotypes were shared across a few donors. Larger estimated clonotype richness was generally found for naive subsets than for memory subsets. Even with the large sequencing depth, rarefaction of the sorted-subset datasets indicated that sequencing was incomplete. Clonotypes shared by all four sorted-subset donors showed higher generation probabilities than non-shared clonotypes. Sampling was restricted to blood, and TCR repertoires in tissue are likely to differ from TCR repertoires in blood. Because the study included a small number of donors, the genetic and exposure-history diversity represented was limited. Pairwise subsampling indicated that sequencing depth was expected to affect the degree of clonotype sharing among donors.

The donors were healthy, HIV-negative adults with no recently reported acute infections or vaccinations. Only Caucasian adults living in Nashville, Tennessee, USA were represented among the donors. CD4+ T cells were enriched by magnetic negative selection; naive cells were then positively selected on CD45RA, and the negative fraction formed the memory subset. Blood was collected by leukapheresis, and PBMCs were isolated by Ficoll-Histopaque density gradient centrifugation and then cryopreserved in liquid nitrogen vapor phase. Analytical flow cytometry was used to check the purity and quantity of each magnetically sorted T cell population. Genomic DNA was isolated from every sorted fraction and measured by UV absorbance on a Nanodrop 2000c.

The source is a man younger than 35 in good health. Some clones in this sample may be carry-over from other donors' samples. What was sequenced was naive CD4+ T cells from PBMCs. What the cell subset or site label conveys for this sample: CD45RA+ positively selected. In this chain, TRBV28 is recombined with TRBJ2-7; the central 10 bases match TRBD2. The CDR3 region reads CASSSLPGTSATVPYEQYF. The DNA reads TGTGCCAGCAGTTCCCTACCCGGGACTAGCGCGACCGTCCCCTACGAGCAGTACTTC.